This T cell receptor (beta chain) was recorded in a study of blood T cell repertoires in COVID-19 (dated by TCRdb to the early 2020s). Study-wide context: Collaborator samples came from the United States, Italy and Spain and covered acute and convalescent phases of COVID-19. Sample metadata almost always included a de-identified subject ID, COVID-19 status, age in years and sex. Where available, HLA class I and class II types were obtained from metadata supplied by the sample provider rather than from assay-based typing. The dataset comprised deeply sampled blood TCRbeta repertoires from subjects exposed to, actively infected with, or recovered from COVID-19. The material from the prospective study consisted of cDNA or gDNA derived from T cells, B-cell-depleted T cells, or PBMCs. The repertoires were released in a freely available public database meant as a resource for research on the immune response to SARS-CoV-2. Samples came from the ongoing ImmuneRACE study (first 160 participants) plus 1,254 subjects from 6 global collaborators.

What the research found in general, with its limitations: How much clinical and demographic metadata was included differed by source and by participant, and the metadata was provided uncurated.

Each collaborating institution followed its own protocols to collect whole blood in K2EDTA tubes. For TCRbeta analysis, collaborators shipped samples in one of three forms: frozen whole blood, isolated PBMCs, or DNA extracted from either of those sample types. The CDR1 and CDR2 encoded by the germline V gene (reference sequence) are LNHDA and SQIVND. V is cut back by 3 bases and J by 9 bases, with 10 bases in the junction unmatched. The CDR3, from cysteine to phenylalanine, totals 15 residues. Only CDR3 DNA remains: 45 bases, in frame from the first base. The immunoSEQ Assay, a bias-controlled multiplex PCR, was used to amplify TCRbeta CDR3 regions from genomic DNA. In the authors' own workflow: Nucleated cell counts per sample were estimated from amplification of reference gene primers within the assay. To quantify the absolute abundance of each unique TCRbeta CDR3 rearrangement, sequence reads were collapsed and filtered. For each sample, productive Simpson clonality was calculated as the square root of Simpson's diversity index over productive rearrangements. The source is immuneACCESS, and TCRdb retained only in-frame sequences with V and J called. Part of the clones is not carried over; for the studies checked, unresolved V genes explain less than half of this, and the remainder is unexplained. The DNA gave D and trimming, while V, J and clone size come from that table. The sample profile shows 55,000 to 75,000 clones; about 86% of them were found once. 28% of the sample lies in the top ten.

This clone has more than one count but fewer than ten. This clone's antigen is unknown. Base qualities are not at hand, and no much larger clone is one base apart. The sample taken for sequencing was peripheral blood. The receptor comes from a man aged 65-85 years with acute or convalescent COVID-19. This receptor chain uses TRBV19 and TRBJ2-1, with 8 bases matching TRBD1. The nucleotides read TGTGCCAGTAGTATGGCAGGGGGCGCGTTTAGTGAGCAGTTCTTC. Its amino acids are CASSMAGGAFSEQFF.